These T cell receptor beta chains were read from a single sample in a study of blood T cells in healthy people across ages. Using its own MiXCR run on the 5' RACE reads, TCRdb lists one record per CDR3 protein. This table holds around 1,600,000 distinct CDR3 sequences, approximately 39% found once. What was sequenced was blood. These receptor sequences come from a woman aged 18-29 years in good health. The CDR3 runs from the conserved cysteine through the conserved F or W. A D gene is named only where the DNA matches it firmly. The size entry is marked missing in some rows and otherwise reads once, few, many or a size class.

J | size | V | D | CDR3 | DNA
TRBJ2-5 | NA | TRBV6-6 | NA | CASSYYSQETQYF | TGTGCCAGCAGTTACTACAGCCAAGAGACCCAGTACTTC
TRBJ2-7 | NA | TRBV27 | NA | CASSSFSPSEQYF | TGTGCCAGCAGTTCCTTTTCCCCAAGTGAGCAGTACTTC
TRBJ2-5 | NA | TRBV6-2/TRBV6-3 | NA | CATKRVGETQYF | TGTGCCACCAAGCGGGTAGGAGAGACCCAGTACTTC
TRBJ2-1 | NA | TRBV20-1 | NA | CSARRRRSSYKEQFF | TGCAGTGCCAGGAGGAGGCGGAGCTCCTACAAGGAGCAGTTCTTC
TRBJ2-7 | NA | TRBV5-1 | NA | CASSIGQTAGEQYF | TGCGCCAGCAGCATAGGACAGACGGCAGGGGAGCAGTACTTC
TRBJ2-3 | NA | TRBV7-2 | NA | CASRSTRESTDTQYF | TGTGCCAGCAGGTCTACGAGGGAAAGCACAGATACGCAGTATTTT
TRBJ2-7 | many | TRBV6-5 | TRBD2 | CASSHTGLAYEQYF | TGTGCCAGCAGTCACACCGGACTAGCCTACGAGCAGTACTTC
TRBJ2-7 | NA | TRBV5-1 | TRBD1 | CASSTAGQGIPEQYF | TGCGCCAGCAGCACCGCCGGACAGGGAATCCCCGAGCAGTACTTC
TRBJ2-1 | NA | TRBV6-5 | TRBD2 | CASSSLAGGPSNEQFF | TGTGCCAGCAGTTCCCTAGCGGGGGGGCCTTCCAATGAGCAGTTCTTC
TRBJ2-1 | NA | TRBV27 | TRBD2 | CASSRTSYDEQFF | TGTGCCAGCAGCCGGACTAGCTATGATGAGCAGTTCTTC
TRBJ2-4 | NA | TRBV11-2 | TRBD1 | CASNRDRGDIQYF | TGTGCCAGCAACCGGGACAGGGGGGACATTCAGTACTTC
TRBJ2-7 | many | TRBV27 | TRBD1 | CASSTRQGVNEQYF | TGTGCCAGCAGTACCCGACAGGGGGTGAACGAGCAGTACTTC
TRBJ2-2 | NA | TRBV6-6 | NA | CASSSWEELFF | TGTGCCAGCAGTTCTTGGGAGGAGCTGTTTTTT
TRBJ2-7 | NA | TRBV20-1 | NA | CSARQGGHEQYF | TGCAGTGCTAGACAGGGGGGCCACGAGCAGTACTTC
TRBJ2-3 | few | TRBV29-1 | NA | CSVEGGQAADTQYF | TGCAGCGTTGAAGGCGGGCAGGCGGCAGATACGCAGTATTTT
TRBJ2-7 | few | TRBV11-1 | NA | CAGSSTGTHSEQYF | TGTGCCGGCAGTTCTACCGGGACGCACTCCGAGCAGTACTTC
TRBJ2-5 | NA | TRBV29-1 | TRBD1 | CSVARTGWRETQYF | TGCAGCGTTGCCCGGACAGGGTGGCGAGAGACCCAGTACTTC
TRBJ2-7 | NA | TRBV6-5 | TRBD2 | CASSYRIGRGSIYEQYF | TGTGCCAGCAGTTACCGCATTGGGCGGGGGTCTATCTACGAGCAGTACTTC
TRBJ1-2 | NA | TRBV10-3 | NA | CAISESRGNYGYTF | TGTGCCATCAGTGAGTCACGGGGAAACTATGGCTACACCTTC
TRBJ1-2 | NA | TRBV18 | NA | CASSPSRQTNYGYTF | TGTGCCAGCTCACCATCACGACAGACTAACTATGGCTACACCTTC
TRBJ2-7 | few | TRBV2 | TRBD2 | CASDSGTSSEQYF | TGTGCCAGCGATAGCGGGACCTCCTCCGAGCAGTACTTC
TRBJ1-5 | NA | TRBV6-5 | NA | CASSSAGQGFQPQHF | TGTGCCAGCAGTTCTGCGGGGCAGGGGTTTCAGCCCCAGCATTTT
TRBJ1-1 | NA | TRBV20-1 | TRBD1 | CSANRGNAFTEAFF | TGCAGTGCTAACAGGGGCAATGCGTTCACTGAAGCTTTCTTT
TRBJ2-1 | NA | TRBV9 | NA | CASSHERNEQFF | TGTGCCAGCAGCCACGAGCGTAATGAGCAGTTCTTC
TRBJ2-7 | NA | TRBV5-1 | NA | CASSWGTYTRNEQYF | TGCGCCAGCAGCTGGGGCACATATACTCGGAACGAGCAGTACTTC
TRBJ2-1 | NA | TRBV12-3/TRBV12-4 | TRBD1 | CASSLMDRVYNEQFF | TGTGCCAGCAGTTTAATGGACAGGGTATACAATGAGCAGTTCTTC
TRBJ1-2 | many | TRBV29-1 | NA | CSAALGPLNGYTF | TGCAGCGCAGCGCTCGGGCCTCTTAATGGCTACACCTTC
TRBJ2-5 | NA | TRBV4-2 | TRBD2 | CASSQDLSGGAWETQYF | TGTGCCAGCAGCCAAGATCTAAGCGGGGGGGCCTGGGAGACCCAGTACTTC
TRBJ2-3 | NA | TRBV6-5 | NA | CATKREQASLKAQYF | TGTGCCACCAAACGGGAGCAGGCCTCCTTGAAGGCGCAGTATTTT
TRBJ1-2 | NA | TRBV7-2 | TRBD1 | CARLDRAENYGYTF | TGTGCCAGGTTGGACAGGGCCGAGAACTATGGCTACACCTTC
TRBJ2-3 | NA | TRBV7-2 | NA | CASSLGGPQYF | TGTGCCAGCAGCTTAGGGGGCCCGCAGTATTTT
TRBJ1-4 | many | TRBV3-1 | NA | CASSPQATNEKLFF | TGTGCCAGCAGCCCACAAGCAACTAATGAAAAACTGTTTTTT
TRBJ2-1 | NA | TRBV6-5 | TRBD2 | CASSYLTSGINEQFF | TGTGCCAGCAGTTACTTAACTAGCGGGATTAATGAGCAGTTCTTC
TRBJ2-1 | few | TRBV20-1 | NA | CSAYRDTEQFF | TGCAGTGCATACAGGGATACGGAGCAGTTCTTC
TRBJ1-5 | NA | TRBV7-2 | NA | CASSSDGDHPQHF | TGTGCCAGCAGCTCGGATGGGGATCACCCCCAGCATTTT
TRBJ1-4 | NA | TRBV7-9 | TRBD1 | CASNRQGDEKLFF | TGTGCCAGCAACAGACAGGGGGATGAAAAACTGTTTTTT
TRBJ2-1 | NA | TRBV28 | NA | CASSLFPRNEQFF | TGTGCCAGCAGTTTATTTCCGCGCAATGAGCAGTTCTTC
TRBJ2-7 | NA | TRBV7-2 | TRBD2 | CASSLALGLAGGHEQYF | TGTGCCAGCAGCTTAGCGCTAGGACTAGCGGGGGGACACGAGCAGTACTTC
TRBJ2-1 | few | TRBV27 | TRBD2 | CASSLFAGGPNEQFF | TGTGCCAGCAGTTTATTCGCGGGAGGGCCCAATGAGCAGTTCTTC
TRBJ2-5 | many | TRBV29-1 | TRBD1 | CSVGQVLQETQYF | TGCAGCGTGGGACAGGTACTCCAAGAGACCCAGTACTTC
TRBJ2-7 | NA | TRBV27 | NA | CASSLSYEGLGSYEQYF | TGTGCCAGCAGTTTATCGTATGAGGGACTTGGATCCTACGAGCAGTACTTC
TRBJ1-5 | few | TRBV7-2 | NA | CASSFQGYNQPQHF | TGTGCCAGCAGCTTTCAGGGGTACAATCAGCCCCAGCATTTT
TRBJ2-7 | NA | TRBV6-4 | NA | CASSEDSSYNEQYF | TGTGCCAGCAGTGAGGACAGCTCCTACAATGAGCAGTACTTC
TRBJ2-1 | few | TRBV27 | TRBD2 | CASSRSFSSGRSYNEQFF | TGTGCCAGCAGCCGATCCTTTTCTAGCGGCCGCTCCTACAATGAGCAGTTCTTC
TRBJ1-2 | few | TRBV6-1 | NA | CASSEGWAGTDTF | TGTGCCAGCAGTGAAGGTTGGGCAGGGACGGACACCTTC
TRBJ2-7 | NA | TRBV28 | TRBD2 | CASRRAGGVGYEQYF | TGTGCCAGCAGAAGAGCGGGAGGAGTCGGCTACGAGCAGTACTTC
TRBJ2-3 | NA | TRBV4-2 | TRBD2 | CASSQELADRTDTQYF | TGTGCCAGCAGCCAAGAACTAGCGGACCGCACAGATACGCAGTATTTT
TRBJ2-1 | NA | TRBV12-3/TRBV12-4 | TRBD1 | CASSLTTGDFSYNEQFF | TGTGCCAGCAGCCTAACGACAGGGGACTTCTCCTACAATGAGCAGTTCTTC
TRBJ2-3 | few | TRBV4-1 | NA | CASSQAPGWGTDTQYF | TGCGCCAGCAGCCAAGCTCCGGGATGGGGTACAGATACGCAGTATTTT
TRBJ2-1 | few | TRBV29-1 | TRBD2 | CSVPGGGVSYNEQFF | TGCAGCGTCCCGGGGGGAGGCGTCTCCTACAATGAGCAGTTCTTC